This T cell receptor (beta chain) came from a study of T cells in Graves' hyperthyroidism and ophthalmopathy. The investigators amplified TCR beta CDR3 regions from RNA transcripts. Carried out on the TCR CDR3, a first-round RT-PCR used the HTBI primer set. TCRdb called the multiplex PCR reads again in MiXCR, with one record for every CDR3 protein. Of about 400,000 distinct CDR3 sequences listed, 15% are singletons. For Graves' hyperthyroidism to be stable, ophthalmopathy could not progress within 18 months. Exclusions: uncontrolled infection, other autoimmune disease, pregnancy, lactation. Cells are PBMCs isolated from around 9.4 ml of fresh blood. The CDR3 is 12 amino acids. V dropped 6 bases and J dropped 2; count of bases not matched to a gene: 4. CDR1 and CDR2 (germline): DFQATT, SNEGSKA (reference sequence).

V usage is TRBV20-1 and J usage is TRBJ2-7; 7 positions match TRBD1. The sequenced material came from blood. The sequence was collected from a woman aged 25 to 39 with Graves' hyperthyroidism. The CDR3 nucleotides are TGCAGTGCCTGGGACAGCCCCTACGAGCAGTACTTC. It codes for CSAWDSPYEQYF.